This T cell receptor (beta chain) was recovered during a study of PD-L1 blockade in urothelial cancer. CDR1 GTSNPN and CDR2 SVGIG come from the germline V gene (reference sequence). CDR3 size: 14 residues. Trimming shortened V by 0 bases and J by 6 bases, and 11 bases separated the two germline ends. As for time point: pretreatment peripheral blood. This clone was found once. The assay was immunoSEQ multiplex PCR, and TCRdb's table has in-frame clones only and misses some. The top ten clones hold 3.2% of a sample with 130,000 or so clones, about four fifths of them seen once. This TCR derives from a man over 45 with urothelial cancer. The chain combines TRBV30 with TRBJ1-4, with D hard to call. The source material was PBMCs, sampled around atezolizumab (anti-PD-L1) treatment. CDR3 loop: CAWSVRAGYEKLFF. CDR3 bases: TGTGCCTGGAGTGTACGGGCGGGATATGAAAAACTGTTTTTT.